Listed below are T cell receptor beta chains from one sample, sequenced in a study of cytomegalovirus exposure and HLA in healthy donors. Repertoires were generated with immunoSEQ multiplex PCR, while TCRdb's copy carries only in-frame clones and drops some. The data show around 160,000 clones, with around four fifths seen just once and roughly 9.3% held by the top ten. The source material was PBMCs. The receptors come from a man aged 18 to 30 in good health and CMV-seropositive. Both conserved end residues are part of each CDR3. A D gene is named only where the DNA matches it firmly. The size entry is marked missing in some rows and otherwise reads once, few, many or a size class.

d_call: TRBD1
v_call: TRBV11-2
j_call: TRBJ2-5
clone_size: NA
cdr3_aa: CASSSGQKETQYF
cdr3_nt: TGTGCCAGCAGCTCGGGACAGAAAGAGACCCAGTACTTC

d_call: TRBD1
v_call: TRBV11-2
j_call: TRBJ2-7
clone_size: NA
cdr3_aa: CASRDRGVEQYF
cdr3_nt: TGTGCCAGCAGGGACAGGGGTGTCGAGCAGTACTTC

d_call: NA
v_call: TRBV29-1
j_call: TRBJ1-2
clone_size: NA
cdr3_aa: CSVEGGDGYTF
cdr3_nt: TGCAGCGTAGAGGGGGGGGATGGCTACACCTTC

d_call: NA
v_call: TRBV9
j_call: TRBJ1-4
clone_size: NA
cdr3_aa: CASSVGLESATNEKLFF
cdr3_nt: TGTGCCAGCAGCGTTGGATTAGAGAGCGCAACTAATGAAAAACTGTTTTTT

d_call: TRBD1
v_call: TRBV10-3
j_call: TRBJ1-4
clone_size: NA
cdr3_aa: CAISDGELTGPEEKLFF
cdr3_nt: TGTGCCATCAGTGACGGCGAACTGACAGGGCCGGAAGAAAAACTGTTTTTT

d_call: NA
v_call: TRBV4-2
j_call: TRBJ2-1
clone_size: NA
cdr3_aa: CASSQDSLSGRNNEQFF
cdr3_nt: TGTGCCAGCAGCCAAGATTCCCTGAGCGGGCGAAACAATGAGCAGTTCTTC

d_call: NA
v_call: TRBV19
j_call: TRBJ2-7
clone_size: NA
cdr3_aa: CASSPPRWGRDEQYF
cdr3_nt: TGTGCCAGTAGTCCCCCGCGTTGGGGGCGAGACGAGCAGTACTTC

d_call: NA
v_call: TRBV5-5
j_call: TRBJ2-5
clone_size: once
cdr3_aa: CASSWQGSQETQYF
cdr3_nt: TGTGCCAGCAGCTGGCAGGGGTCGCAAGAGACCCAGTACTTC

d_call: TRBD1
v_call: TRBV5-4
j_call: TRBJ2-7
clone_size: NA
cdr3_aa: CASSREAGQGFTEQYF
cdr3_nt: TGTGCCAGCAGCAGGGAGGCCGGACAGGGGTTTACCGAGCAGTACTTC

d_call: TRBD1
v_call: TRBV28
j_call: TRBJ2-5
clone_size: NA
cdr3_aa: CASSLRGPDLAQYF
cdr3_nt: TGTGCCAGCAGTCTCAGGGGGCCCGACCTCGCCCAGTACTTC

d_call: NA
v_call: TRBV29-1
j_call: TRBJ2-1
clone_size: NA
cdr3_aa: CSVEYSLGSYNEQFF
cdr3_nt: TGCAGCGTTGAATATAGTCTAGGCTCCTACAATGAGCAGTTCTTC

d_call: NA
v_call: TRBV10-3
j_call: TRBJ2-7
clone_size: NA
cdr3_aa: CAISNRESYEQYF
cdr3_nt: TGTGCCATCAGTAACAGGGAATCGTACGAGCAGTACTTC

d_call: TRBD1
v_call: TRBV19
j_call: TRBJ1-5
clone_size: NA
cdr3_aa: CASSMGDRVNQPQHF
cdr3_nt: TGTGCCAGTAGTATGGGGGACAGGGTTAATCAGCCCCAGCATTTT

d_call: NA
v_call: TRBV11-3
j_call: TRBJ1-1
clone_size: NA
cdr3_aa: CASSFTGNTEAFF
cdr3_nt: TGTGCCAGCAGCTTTACGGGGAACACTGAAGCTTTCTTT

d_call: NA
v_call: TRBV5-1
j_call: TRBJ2-1
clone_size: NA
cdr3_aa: CASRATSSNEQFF
cdr3_nt: TGCGCCAGCAGGGCGACTAGTTCGAATGAGCAGTTCTTC

d_call: NA
v_call: TRBV7-9
j_call: TRBJ1-6
clone_size: NA
cdr3_aa: CASSFGGESPLHF
cdr3_nt: TGTGCCAGCAGCTTCGGGGGGGAATCACCCCTCCACTTT

d_call: NA
v_call: TRBV11-2
j_call: TRBJ1-1
clone_size: NA
cdr3_aa: CASSLISTEAFF
cdr3_nt: TGTGCCAGCAGCTTAATCAGCACTGAAGCTTTCTTT

d_call: NA
v_call: TRBV5-4
j_call: TRBJ1-1
clone_size: few
cdr3_aa: CASSFRGGSGEAFF
cdr3_nt: TGTGCCAGCAGCTTCCGCGGGGGTTCTGGGGAAGCTTTCTTT

d_call: TRBD1
v_call: TRBV19
j_call: TRBJ1-1
clone_size: NA
cdr3_aa: CASRTGQGDTEAFF
cdr3_nt: TGTGCCAGTAGAACTGGACAGGGGGACACTGAAGCTTTCTTT

d_call: TRBD1
v_call: TRBV27
j_call: TRBJ2-7
clone_size: NA
cdr3_aa: CASSFRDRDEQYF
cdr3_nt: TGTGCCAGCAGTTTTCGTGACAGGGACGAGCAGTACTTC

d_call: NA
v_call: TRBV7-9
j_call: TRBJ2-7
clone_size: NA
cdr3_aa: CASSPQGEASYEQYF
cdr3_nt: TGTGCCAGCAGCCCTCAGGGGGAGGCCTCCTACGAGCAGTACTTC

d_call: TRBD1
v_call: TRBV9
j_call: TRBJ1-1
clone_size: NA
cdr3_aa: CASSDQPGQVIEAFF
cdr3_nt: TGTGCCAGCAGCGACCAACCGGGACAGGTAATTGAAGCTTTCTTT

d_call: NA
v_call: TRBV19
j_call: TRBJ1-5
clone_size: few
cdr3_aa: CASTRTGGGQPQHF
cdr3_nt: TGTGCCAGTACCCGGACGGGCGGAGGCCAGCCCCAGCATTTT

d_call: NA
v_call: TRBV2
j_call: TRBJ2-3
clone_size: NA
cdr3_aa: CASSGGVDTQYF
cdr3_nt: TGTGCCAGCAGTGGAGGAGTAGATACGCAGTATTTT

d_call: TRBD2
v_call: TRBV29-1
j_call: TRBJ2-4
clone_size: NA
cdr3_aa: CSVVTSELRFGKNIQYF
cdr3_nt: TGCAGCGTAGTAACTAGCGAACTACGTTTCGGCAAAAACATTCAGTACTTC

d_call: NA
v_call: TRBV4-1
j_call: TRBJ1-2
clone_size: NA
cdr3_aa: CASSQAAERFYGYTF
cdr3_nt: TGCGCCAGCAGCCAAGCCGCGGAGAGGTTCTATGGCTACACCTTC

d_call: TRBD1
v_call: TRBV11-2
j_call: TRBJ1-3
clone_size: NA
cdr3_aa: CASTLDRGTGNTIYF
cdr3_nt: TGTGCCAGCACCCTGGACAGGGGGACCGGAAACACCATATATTTT

d_call: NA
v_call: TRBV11-2
j_call: TRBJ2-7
clone_size: NA
cdr3_aa: CASSLSVGVYEQYF
cdr3_nt: TGTGCCAGCAGCTTAAGTGTGGGAGTCTACGAGCAGTACTTC

d_call: NA
v_call: TRBV4-3
j_call: TRBJ2-1
clone_size: NA
cdr3_aa: CASSLEPFGEQFF
cdr3_nt: TGCGCCAGCAGCCTTGAGCCATTCGGTGAGCAGTTCTTC

d_call: NA
v_call: TRBV6-6
j_call: TRBJ1-5
clone_size: NA
cdr3_aa: CASRQIGVYNQPQHF
cdr3_nt: TGTGCCAGCAGACAAATAGGGGTCTACAATCAGCCCCAGCATTTT

d_call: NA
v_call: TRBV11-1
j_call: TRBJ2-7
clone_size: few
cdr3_aa: CASSLDRTYEQYF
cdr3_nt: TGTGCCAGCAGCCTAGACAGGACCTACGAGCAGTACTTC

d_call: TRBD1
v_call: TRBV5-1
j_call: TRBJ2-7
clone_size: NA
cdr3_aa: CASSLSPGTGGYEQYF
cdr3_nt: TGCGCCAGCAGCTTGTCCCCCGGGACAGGGGGGTACGAGCAGTACTTC

d_call: NA
v_call: TRBV7-8
j_call: TRBJ1-2
clone_size: NA
cdr3_aa: CASSLSGGVRGYTF
cdr3_nt: TGTGCCAGCAGCTTGTCCGGAGGGGTAAGAGGCTACACCTTC

d_call: NA
v_call: TRBV6-5
j_call: TRBJ2-2
clone_size: NA
cdr3_aa: CASSYGVPGELFF
cdr3_nt: TGTGCCAGCAGTTATGGAGTTCCCGGGGAGCTGTTTTTT

d_call: TRBD1
v_call: TRBV18
j_call: TRBJ1-1
clone_size: few
cdr3_aa: CASFRDRTEAFF
cdr3_nt: TGTGCCAGCTTTAGGGACAGGACTGAAGCTTTCTTT

d_call: NA
v_call: TRBV6-6
j_call: TRBJ1-1
clone_size: NA
cdr3_aa: CASSFGGRTEAFF
cdr3_nt: TGTGCCAGCAGTTTCGGGGGTAGGACTGAAGCTTTCTTT

d_call: NA
v_call: TRBV18
j_call: TRBJ2-3
clone_size: NA
cdr3_aa: CASSPGAASDTQYF
cdr3_nt: TGTGCCAGCTCACCAGGAGCGGCGTCAGATACGCAGTATTTT

d_call: NA
v_call: TRBV10-3
j_call: TRBJ2-3
clone_size: NA
cdr3_aa: CAISESVATDTQYF
cdr3_nt: TGTGCCATCAGTGAGTCTGTAGCGACAGATACGCAGTATTTT

d_call: TRBD1
v_call: TRBV10-3
j_call: TRBJ1-1
clone_size: NA
cdr3_aa: CATTGDTEAFF
cdr3_nt: TGTGCCACCACAGGGGACACTGAAGCTTTCTTT

d_call: NA
v_call: TRBV7-8
j_call: TRBJ2-3
clone_size: NA
cdr3_aa: CASGPTGGPQYF
cdr3_nt: TGTGCCAGCGGGCCAACCGGGGGGCCGCAGTATTTT

d_call: TRBD1
v_call: TRBV6-5
j_call: TRBJ1-2
clone_size: NA
cdr3_aa: CASSKGATSYGYTF
cdr3_nt: TGTGCCAGCAGCAAGGGGGCGACGTCTTATGGCTACACCTTC